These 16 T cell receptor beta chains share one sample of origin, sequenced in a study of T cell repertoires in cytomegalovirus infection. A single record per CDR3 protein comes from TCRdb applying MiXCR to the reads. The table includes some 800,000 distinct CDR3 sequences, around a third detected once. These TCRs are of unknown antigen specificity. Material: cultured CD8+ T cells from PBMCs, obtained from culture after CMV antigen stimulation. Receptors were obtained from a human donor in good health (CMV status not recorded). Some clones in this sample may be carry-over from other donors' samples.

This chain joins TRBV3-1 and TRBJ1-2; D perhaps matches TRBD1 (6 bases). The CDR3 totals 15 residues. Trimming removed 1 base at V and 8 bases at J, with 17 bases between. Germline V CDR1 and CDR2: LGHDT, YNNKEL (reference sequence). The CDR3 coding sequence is TGTGCCAGCAGCCAAGGTCCGGGGGCTTTCTTAGGCTACACCTTC. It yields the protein CASSQGPGAFLGYTF.

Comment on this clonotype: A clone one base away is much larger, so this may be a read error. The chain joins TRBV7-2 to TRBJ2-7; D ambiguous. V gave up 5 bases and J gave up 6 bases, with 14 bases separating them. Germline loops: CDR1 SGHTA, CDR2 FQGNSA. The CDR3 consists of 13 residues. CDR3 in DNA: TGTGCCAGCAGCCCACACGTCAGTCCCGAGCAGTACTTC. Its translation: CASSPHVSPEQYF.

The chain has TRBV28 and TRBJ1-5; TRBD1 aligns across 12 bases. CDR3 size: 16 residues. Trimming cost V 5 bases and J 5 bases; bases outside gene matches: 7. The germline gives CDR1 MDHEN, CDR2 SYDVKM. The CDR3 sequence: CASSLGTGGLHQPQHF. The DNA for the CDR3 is TGTGCCAGCAGTCTTGGGACAGGGGGCTTACATCAGCCCCAGCATTTT.

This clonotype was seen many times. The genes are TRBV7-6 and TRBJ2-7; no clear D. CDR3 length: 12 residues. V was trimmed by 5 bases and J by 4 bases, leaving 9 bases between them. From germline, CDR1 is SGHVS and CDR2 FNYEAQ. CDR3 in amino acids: CASSVDPYEQYF. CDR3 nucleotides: TGTGCCAGCAGCGTAGACCCTTACGAGCAGTACTTC.

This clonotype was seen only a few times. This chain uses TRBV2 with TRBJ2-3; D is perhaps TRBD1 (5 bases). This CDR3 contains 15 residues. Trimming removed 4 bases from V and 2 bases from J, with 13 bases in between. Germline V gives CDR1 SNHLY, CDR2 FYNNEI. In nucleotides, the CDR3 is TGTGCCAGCAGTGTAAGGGGTTCACTCACAGATACGCAGTATTTT. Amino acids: CASSVRGSLTDTQYF.

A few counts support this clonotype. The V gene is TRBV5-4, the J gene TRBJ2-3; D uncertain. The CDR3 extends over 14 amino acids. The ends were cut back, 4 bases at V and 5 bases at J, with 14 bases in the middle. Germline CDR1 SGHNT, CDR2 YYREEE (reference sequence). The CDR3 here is CASSVLGSGDTQYF. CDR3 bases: TGTGCCAGCAGCGTCCTGGGATCAGGAGATACGCAGTATTTT.

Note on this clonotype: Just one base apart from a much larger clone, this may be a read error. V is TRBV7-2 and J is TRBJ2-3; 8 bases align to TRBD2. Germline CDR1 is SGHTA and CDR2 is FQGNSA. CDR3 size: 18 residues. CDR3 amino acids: CAGSPLAGPPTSTDTQYF. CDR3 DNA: TGTGCCGGCAGCCCTCTAGCGGGTCCTCCGACTAGCACAGATACGCAGTATTTT.

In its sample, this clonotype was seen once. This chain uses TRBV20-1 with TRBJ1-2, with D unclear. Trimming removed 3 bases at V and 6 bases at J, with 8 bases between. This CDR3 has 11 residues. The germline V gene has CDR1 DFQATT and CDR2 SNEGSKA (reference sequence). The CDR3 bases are TGCAGTGCTAGCCAGGAAGATGGCTACACCTTC. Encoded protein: CSASQEDGYTF.

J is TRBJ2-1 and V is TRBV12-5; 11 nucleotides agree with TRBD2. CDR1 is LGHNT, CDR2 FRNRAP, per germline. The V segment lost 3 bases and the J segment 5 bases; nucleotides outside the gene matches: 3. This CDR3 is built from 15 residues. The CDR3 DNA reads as TGTGCTAGTGGTTTCCCTAGCGGGGGGAACAATGAGCAGTTCTTC. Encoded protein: CASGFPSGGNNEQFF.

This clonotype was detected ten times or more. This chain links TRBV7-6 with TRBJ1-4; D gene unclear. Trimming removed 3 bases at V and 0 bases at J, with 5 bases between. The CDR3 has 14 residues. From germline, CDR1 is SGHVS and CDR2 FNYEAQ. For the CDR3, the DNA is TGTGCCAGCAGCTTCAGTACAACTAATGAAAAACTGTTTTTT. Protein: CASSFSTTNEKLFF.

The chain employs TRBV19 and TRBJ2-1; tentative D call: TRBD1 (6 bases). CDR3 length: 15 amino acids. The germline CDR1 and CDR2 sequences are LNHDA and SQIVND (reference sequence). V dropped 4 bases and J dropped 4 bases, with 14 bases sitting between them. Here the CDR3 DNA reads TGTGCCAGTAGTACTCAGGGGCATCAATACAATGAGCAGTTCTTC. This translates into CASSTQGHQYNEQFF.

The CDR3 DNA is TGTGCCAGCAGTGAATGGAGTAGGGGGCCCTATGGCTACACCTTC. Translating it yields CASSEWSRGPYGYTF. V usage is TRBV6-1 and J usage is TRBJ1-2; 7 bases are shared with TRBD1. Germline V gene lookup returns CDR1 MNHNS and CDR2 SASEGT. There are 15 residues in the CDR3. With 2 bases clipped from V and 4 bases from J, the junction kept 7 bases outside the gene matches.

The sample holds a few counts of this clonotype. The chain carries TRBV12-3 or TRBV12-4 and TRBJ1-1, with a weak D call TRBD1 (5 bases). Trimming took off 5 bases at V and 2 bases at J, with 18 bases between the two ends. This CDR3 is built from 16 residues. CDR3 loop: CASSNSFDSLNTEAFF. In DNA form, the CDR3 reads TGTGCCAGCAGTAATTCCTTCGACAGTCTAAACACTGAAGCTTTCTTT.

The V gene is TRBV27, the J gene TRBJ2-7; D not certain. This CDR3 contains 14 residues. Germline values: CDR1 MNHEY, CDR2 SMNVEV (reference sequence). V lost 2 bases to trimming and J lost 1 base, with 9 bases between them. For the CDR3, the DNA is TGTGCCAGCAGTTTACTTAGTACTTCCTACGAGCAGTACTTC. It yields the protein CASSLLSTSYEQYF.

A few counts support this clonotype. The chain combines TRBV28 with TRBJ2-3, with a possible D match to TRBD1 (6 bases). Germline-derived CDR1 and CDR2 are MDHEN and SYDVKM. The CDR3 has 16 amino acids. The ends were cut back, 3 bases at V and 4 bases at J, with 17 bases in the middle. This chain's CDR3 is CASSFPSGVLPDTQYF. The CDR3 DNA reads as TGTGCCAGCAGTTTCCCCTCAGGGGTCTTGCCAGATACGCAGTATTTT.

The CDR3 nucleotides read TGTGCTAGTGGTTTGGGTTTCACTGAAGCTTTCTTT. Protein product: CASGLGFTEAFF. The chain recombines TRBV12-5 with TRBJ1-1, with D unresolved. There are 12 residues in the CDR3. V dropped 1 base and J dropped 4 bases, with 4 bases sitting between them. CDR1 is LGHNT and CDR2 is FRNRAP in the germline V gene. Filled out from reference TRBV12-5 and TRBJ1-1, the complete variable domain reads DARVTQTPRHKVTEMGQEVTMRCQPILGHNTVFWYRQTMMQGLELLAYFRNRAPLDDSGMPKDRFSAEMPDATLATLKIQPSEPRDSAVYFCASGLGFTEAFFGQGTRLTVV.